A selection of T cell receptor beta chains follows, all from one sample in a study of tumor and adjacent non-tumor tissue in lung cancer. TCRdb called the multiplex PCR reads again in MiXCR, with one record for every CDR3 protein. The data contain about 75,000 distinct CDR3 sequences, 65% to 75% of them singletons. Sequenced input: distant non-tumor lung tissue. The source is a woman aged 45-65 years with non-small cell lung cancer. Each CDR3 is given with its conserved first and last residue. A D gene is named only where the DNA matches it firmly. Part of the rows lack a size; the others show once, few, many or a class for expanded clones.

j_call v_call d_call clone_size cdr3_length cdr3_nt cdr3_aa
TRBJ2-7 TRBV11-3 TRBD1 . 14 TGTGCTAGCAGCCTCTCCGGACAGGGACGTGGGCAGTACTTC CASSLSGQGRGQYF
TRBJ2-7 TRBV5-1 . . 18 TGCGCCAGCAGCTTGTCGGACCTTATTTTGGGATTTTCCTACGAGCAGTACTTC CASSLSDLILGFSYEQYF
TRBJ2-3 TRBV6-9 . . 14 TGTGCCAGCCCGGACCCACGGGGCACAGATACGCAGTATTTT CASPDPRGTDTQYF
TRBJ2-4 TRBV28 . . 14 TGTGCCAGTGGGCGGGGGCTTGTCAAAAACATTCAGTACTTC CASGRGLVKNIQYF
TRBJ1-1 TRBV20-1 . . 14 TGCACTGCTAGCATCCAGCTGCTAGCCCCGGAGGCTTTCTTT CTASIQLLAPEAFF
TRBJ1-2 TRBV6-2/TRBV6-3 . . 13 TGTGCCAGAACCCGAGATTCTTTCTATGGCTACACCTTC CARTRDSFYGYTF
TRBJ1-2 TRBV6-5 . many 15 TGTGCCAGCAGTTACTCGATTTCGGCCCACTATGGCTACACCTTC CASSYSISAHYGYTF
TRBJ2-2 TRBV6-1 . . 16 TGTGCCAGCATGCGGTTTTCGTCAGTGAGCACCGGAGAGCTGTTTTTT CASMRFSSVSTGELFF
TRBJ2-1 TRBV11-2 . . 14 TGTGCCAGCAGCTTAACACCCTTGGTGGGAGGGCAGTTCTTC CASSLTPLVGGQFF
TRBJ1-2 TRBV20-1 TRBD1 many 14 TGCAGTGCCACCTGGGACAGGGGCTTTTATGGCTACACCTTC CSATWDRGFYGYTF
TRBJ2-7 TRBV28 . . 15 TGTGCCAGTAGTTCATTCGGACAGCTATCCTACGAGCAGTACTTC CASSSFGQLSYEQYF
TRBJ2-1 TRBV11-2 TRBD2 medium-sized 15 TGTGCCAGCAGCTTTAATCCTAGCGGGAAGTATGAGCAGTTCTTC CASSFNPSGKYEQFF
TRBJ2-1 TRBV11-2 TRBD2 . 14 TGTGCCAGCAAGGGGAGGCTAGCGGGCAATGTGCAGTTCTTC CASKGRLAGNVQFF
TRBJ2-3 TRBV11-2 TRBD2 . 14 TGTACCAGCAGCTTAATGCTAGCGGGAGGAGGGCAGTATTTT CTSSLMLAGGGQYF
TRBJ2-1 TRBV7-2 . . 18 TGTGCCAGCAGCATATTTCCCCCTGGCACTAGCTCCTACAATGAGCAGTTCTTC CASSIFPPGTSSYNEQFF
TRBJ2-7 TRBV11-2 . many 14 TGTGCCAGCAGCTTAGTAGAGGCTTCCTACGAGCAGTACTTC CASSLVEASYEQYF
TRBJ2-6 TRBV4-1 . . 22 TGCGCCAGCAGCGAAAGACCAACCCAATACCGGGGCACTAACTCTGGGGCCAACGTCCTGACTTTC CASSERPTQYRGTNSGANVLTF
TRBJ2-1 TRBV29-1 TRBD2 few 14 TGCAGCGTTGTACCGCGGGAGCCCTACAGTGAGCAGTTCTTC CSVVPREPYSEQFF
TRBJ2-3 TRBV6-2/TRBV6-3 . . 15 TGTGCCAGCAGTTACTCGACTGCAGTCGCAGATACGCAGTATTTT CASSYSTAVADTQYF
TRBJ2-1 TRBV29-1 TRBD2 . 15 TGCAACATTGAAGCTTTCCTAGCGGGAGTGGATGAGCAGTTCTTC CNIEAFLAGVDEQFF
TRBJ2-1 TRBV29-1 . many 12 TGCAGCGTTTATACGGCCTACAATGAGCAGTTCTTC CSVYTAYNEQFF
TRBJ2-2 TRBV28 TRBD2 . 17 TGTGCCAGCATTGTGACTAGCGGGAAGCGGAGCACCGGGGAGCTGTTTTTT CASIVTSGKRSTGELFF
TRBJ2-1 TRBV20-1 . . 15 TGCAGTGCTACAATTGGACTGGTGTCCTACAATGAGCAGTTCTTC CSATIGLVSYNEQFF
TRBJ2-7 TRBV11-2 TRBD2 once 16 TGTGCCAGCAGGCTAAGAGGACTAGCGGTTTCAGAGCAGCAGTACTTC CASRLRGLAVSEQQYF
TRBJ2-1 TRBV13 . many 12 TGTGCCAGCAGCCTAATCTTCGATGAGCAGTTCTTC CASSLIFDEQFF
TRBJ2-3 TRBV11-3 . . 13 TGTGCAGACAGCACCAGGGGTTCAGATACGCAGTATTTT CADSTRGSDTQYF
TRBJ1-2 TRBV20-1 . . 14 TGCAGTGCTAGAGCCCCTTTTCAGAGCTCTGGCTACACCTTC CSARAPFQSSGYTF
TRBJ2-7 TRBV7-8 . few 15 TGTGCCAGCAGCTTAGACTTTGGCAGGAACTACGAGCAGTACTTC CASSLDFGRNYEQYF
TRBJ2-3 TRBV5-4 . . 16 TGTGCCAGGAGCAGCGGGCAGGGGGGCAATCGAGATACGCAGTATTTT CARSSGQGGNRDTQYF
TRBJ2-7 TRBV6-2/TRBV6-3 TRBD1 many 17 TGTGCCAGCAGTTGGATTGGACAGGGTAATAGGGCCTACGAGCAGTACTTC CASSWIGQGNRAYEQYF
TRBJ2-1 TRBV6-1 TRBD2 . 18 TGTGCCAGCAGTGAAGCGCCTCGACTAGCGGCCGCCTCCAATGAGCAGTTCTTC CASSEAPRLAAASNEQFF
TRBJ2-2 TRBV7-8 TRBD1 . 16 TGTGTCAGCAGCTTTCAAGGACAGGTGAATACCGGGGAGCTGTTTTTT CVSSFQGQVNTGELFF
TRBJ2-1 TRBV6-2/TRBV6-3 TRBD2 . 14 TGTGCCAGTAGTTTACTAGCGTTGAGCAATGAGCAGTTCTTC CASSLLALSNEQFF
TRBJ2-1 TRBV11-2 . once 13 TGTGCCAGCAGCTTAGACGGGACCAGTGAGCAGTTCTTC CASSLDGTSEQFF
TRBJ2-7 TRBV12-3/TRBV12-4 TRBD2 many 15 TGTGCCAGCACCACGTCGGCTAGCGGCTCCTACGAGCAGTACTTC CASTTSASGSYEQYF
TRBJ1-2 TRBV12-3/TRBV12-4 . many 14 TGTGCCAGCAGTTTACTCGGGGGTCGCGCTGGCTACACCTTC CASSLLGGRAGYTF
TRBJ2-2 TRBV11-2 . many 19 TGTGCCAGCAGCTGTTTCCCCTGGGTCATGACAGGGAGGACCGGGGAGCTGTTTTTT CASSCFPWVMTGRTGELFF
TRBJ2-1 TRBV11-2 . . 14 TGTGCCGGCAGCTTCCTTGCCCAATATAATGAGCAGTTCTTC CAGSFLAQYNEQFF
TRBJ1-4 TRBV28 . . 12 TGTGCCAGTAATCCGCCCAGAGGAAAACTGTTTTTT CASNPPRGKLFF
TRBJ1-1 TRBV30 . . 15 TGTGCCTGGAGTGAGACCAGAAGCATGAGCACTGAAGCTTTCTTT CAWSETRSMSTEAFF
TRBJ2-3 TRBV11-1 . . 14 TGTGCCAGCGGCTTAGCGGTCGGCACAGATACGCAGTGTTTT CASGLAVGTDTQCF
TRBJ2-5 TRBV15 . . 15 TGCACCACCAGCAGAGCCCCTGGAGGGGTTGAGACCCAGTACTTC CTTSRAPGGVETQYF
TRBJ1-6 TRBV10-2 . once 14 TGCGCCAACAGTGAGTCGGACAGCAATTTACCCCTCCACTTT CANSESDSNLPLHF
TRBJ2-1 TRBV4-3 . . 14 TGCACCAGCAGCCATGCTAGCGAGAACAATGAGCAGTTCTTC CTSSHASENNEQFF
TRBJ2-7 TRBV11-2 . . 15 TGTGCCAGCAGCTCAGGGAAAGGCCAGACCTACGAGCAGTACTTC CASSSGKGQTYEQYF
TRBJ2-1 TRBV20-1 . . 14 TGCAGTGCTGCTCCGCTTCTAGGCTACAATGAGCAATTCTTC CSAAPLLGYNEQFF
TRBJ2-1 TRBV24-1 . . 17 TGTGCCACCAGTGACCCCTTCAGCGGGCTTGGTGGCCATGAGCAGTTCTTC CATSDPFSGLGGHEQFF
TRBJ2-3 TRBV11-1 TRBD1 . 14 TGTGCCAGTAGCATAGGTACAGGGGCTGATACGCCGTATTTT CASSIGTGADTPYF
TRBJ2-5 TRBV5-1 TRBD1 . 14 TGCACCAGCAGTATGGACAGGTTCCAAGAGACCCAGTACTTC CTSSMDRFQETQYF
TRBJ1-3 TRBV5-1 . . 15 TGCGCCAGCAGCTTGGAGGTGGTATCTGGAAACACCATATATTTT CASSLEVVSGNTIYF
TRBJ2-7 TRBV6-5 TRBD1 many 16 TGTGCCAGCACCGCACCATCCACGGGACAGGGCTACGAGCAGTACTTC CASTAPSTGQGYEQYF
TRBJ2-7 TRBV20-1 . many 14 TGCAGTGCTAGCATCTTGTCAACCGCTCGAGAGCAGTACTTC CSASILSTAREQYF
TRBJ2-1 TRBV20-1 TRBD1 . 14 TGCAGTGCTACCGGACAGGGCTACTTCAATGGGCAGTTCTTC CSATGQGYFNGQFF
TRBJ2-7 TRBV28 TRBD2 many 15 TGTGCCAGCAGTTTAACGGCTAGCGGGATCCACGAGCAGTACTTC CASSLTASGIHEQYF
TRBJ2-2 TRBV29-1 . many 13 TGCAGCGTTACCCTCAACAGTCTCGGGGGGCTGTTTTTT CSVTLNSLGGLFF
TRBJ1-2 TRBV6-5 . . 17 TGTGCCAGCAGTTACTCGCCCCAGGGTGCCCTACTTTATGGCTACATCTTC CASSYSPQGALLYGYIF
TRBJ2-7 TRBV20-1 . . 16 TGCAGTGCTAGAGGTCAAAGGATGGACAGCTCCTACGAGCAGTACTTC CSARGQRMDSSYEQYF
TRBJ2-5 TRBV5-4 . many 14 TGTGCCAGCAGCCGGGACCGTGCGACGGAGACCCAGTACTTC CASSRDRATETQYF
TRBJ2-7 TRBV12-3/TRBV12-4 TRBD2 once 18 TGTGCCAGCAGTTTAACAACGGGACTACATCGAAATGGGTACGAGCAGTACTTC CASSLTTGLHRNGYEQYF